The sequence of this T cell receptor (beta chain) was determined in a study of identical twins. Trimming cost V 5 bases and J 5 bases; bases outside gene matches: 8. The CDR3 is 15 residues long. This clonotype occurred a few times. cDNA carried unique molecular identifiers, and a universal primer site was added by template switching. MiXCR, run by TCRdb on the 5' RACE reads, gives a single entry per CDR3 protein. The data show 400,000 to 500,000 distinct CDR3 sequences, roughly an eighth seen once. These data are also associated with another study on yellow fever vaccine responses in identical twins.

The sample taken for sequencing was CD4+ T cells sorted from blood. The chain combines TRBV12-3 or TRBV12-4 with TRBJ2-1; 8 bases are shared with TRBD1. The TCR comes from a woman between 18 and 29 years old in good health. The CDR3 coding sequence is TGTGCCAGCAGTACGACAGGGGCCGGACACAATGAGCAGTTCTTC. Protein: CASSTTGAGHNEQFF.